One TCR beta chain is described in this entry. What it binds is unknown. A second PCR of 7 to 11 cycles used a sample-barcoded 5' primer and a J-beta primer mix. TCRdb re-called the 5' RACE reads with MiXCR, one entry per CDR3 protein. The profile shows about 590,000 distinct CDR3 sequences, about 30% of them singletons. Healthy Caucasians from Russia aged roughly 6 to 100 served as donors. CDR1 MNHEY and CDR2 SMNVEV come from the germline V gene (reference sequence). V lost 5 bases, J lost 3 bases, and 12 bases stayed unmatched. The CDR3 extends over 17 amino acids. These data come from a study of blood T cells in healthy people across ages. Study-wide background: Template-switching capture recovered about one barcoded beta molecule per two T cells.

General study findings and limits: Aged donors had fewer naive CD4+ cells and lower diversity than long-lived donors. With donor CMV status unknown, expanded clonotype changes were possibly confounded.

This clonotype was obtained from a woman aged 80 or over in good health. The chain combines TRBV27 with TRBJ1-1; TRBD1 agrees at 10 bases. Input material: blood. The CDR3 nucleotides read TGTGCCAGCAGTATCAACCGGGACAGGGGAATTCACACTGAAGCTTTCTTT. Translating gives CASSINRDRGIHTEAFF.